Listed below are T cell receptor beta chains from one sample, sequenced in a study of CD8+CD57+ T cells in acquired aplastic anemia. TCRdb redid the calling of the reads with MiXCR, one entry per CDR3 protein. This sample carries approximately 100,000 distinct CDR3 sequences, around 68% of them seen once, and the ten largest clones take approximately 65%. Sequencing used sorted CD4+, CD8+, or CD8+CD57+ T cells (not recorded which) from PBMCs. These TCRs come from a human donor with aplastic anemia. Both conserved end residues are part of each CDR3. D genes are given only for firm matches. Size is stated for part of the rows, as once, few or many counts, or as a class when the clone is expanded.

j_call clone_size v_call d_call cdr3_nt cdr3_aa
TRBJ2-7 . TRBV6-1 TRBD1 TGTGCCAGCAGGAGGGGGCCTACTAGCTCCTACGAGCAGTACTTC CASRRGPTSSYEQYF
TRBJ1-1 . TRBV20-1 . TGCAGTGCTAGGGAGTATGGGAACACTGAAGCTTTCTTT CSAREYGNTEAFF
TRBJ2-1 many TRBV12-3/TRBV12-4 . TGTGCCAGCAGTTTAAGCACGGGTAGCTCCTACAATGAGCAGTTCTTC CASSLSTGSSYNEQFF
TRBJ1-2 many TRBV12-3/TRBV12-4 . TGTGCCAGCAGTACCCGGGAGGAGAACTATGGCTACACCTTC CASSTREENYGYTF
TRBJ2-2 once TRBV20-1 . TGCAGTGCAACTAGCAGTCGTCCGCCTTACACCGGGGAGCTGTTTTTT CSATSSRPPYTGELFF
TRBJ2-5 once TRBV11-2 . TGTGCCAGCAGCCTAACCCCGTTTGGTCAAGAGACCCAGTACTTC CASSLTPFGQETQYF
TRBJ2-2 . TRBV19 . TGTGCCAGTAGTATCGGGGCTCGGGAGCTGTTTTTT CASSIGARELFF
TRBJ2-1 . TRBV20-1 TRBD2 TGCAGTGCTGCGTCGTTAGCGGGCCTCAATGAGCAGTTCTTC CSAASLAGLNEQFF
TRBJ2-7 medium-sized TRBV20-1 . TGCAGTGCTATCGGTCTAGCGAGTACCCTATCGAGGGAGCAGTACTTC CSAIGLASTLSREQYF
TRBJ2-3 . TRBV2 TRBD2 TGTGCCAGCAGCGTTAGCGGGAGGCTCACAGATACGCAGTATTTT CASSVSGRLTDTQYF
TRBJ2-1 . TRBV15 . TGTGCCACCAGCAGAGAACAGGAGTCCTACAATGAGCAGTTCTTC CATSREQESYNEQFF
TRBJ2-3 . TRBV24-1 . TGTGCCACCAGTGGGGGAGGAAGCACAGATACGCAGTATTTT CATSGGGSTDTQYF
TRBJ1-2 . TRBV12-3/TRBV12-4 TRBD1 TGTGCCACGGGACAGTCCTATGGCTACACCTTC CATGQSYGYTF
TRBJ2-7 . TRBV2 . TGTGCCAGCAGTGAAAGGCAGGGCTACGAGCAGTACTTC CASSERQGYEQYF
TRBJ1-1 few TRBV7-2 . TGTGCCAGCAGTACCGGGGTCCCTGAAGCTTTCTTT CASSTGVPEAFF
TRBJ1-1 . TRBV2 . TGTGCCAGCAAGAGGTTATCGAACACTGAAGCTTTCTTT CASKRLSNTEAFF
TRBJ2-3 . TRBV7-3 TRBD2 TGTGCCAGCAGCCACCCACAGCGGGGGGTCACAGATACGCAGTATTTT CASSHPQRGVTDTQYF
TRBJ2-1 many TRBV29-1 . TGCAGCGTCCCCCTAGCGAACAATGAGCAGTTCTTC CSVPLANNEQFF
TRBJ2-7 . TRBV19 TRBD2 TGTGCCAGTAGTTCGGCGGGAGGGCCGGACGAGCAGTACTTC CASSSAGGPDEQYF
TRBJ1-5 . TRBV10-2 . TGCGCCAGCAGTGATTTGGGCAATCAGCCCCAGCATTTT CASSDLGNQPQHF
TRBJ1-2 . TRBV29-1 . TGCAGCGTGGACAACAGAAACTATGGCTACACCTTC CSVDNRNYGYTF
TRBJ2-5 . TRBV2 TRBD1 TGTGCCAGCAATGGGGACAGGGCGAAAGGAGAGACCCAGTACTTC CASNGDRAKGETQYF
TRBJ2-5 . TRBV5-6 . TGTGCCAGCAGCTCCGGGGGACAGACCCAGTACTTC CASSSGGQTQYF
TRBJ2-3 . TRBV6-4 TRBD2 TGTGCCAGCAGTGACCGGAGTAGCGGGGCAGATACGCAGTATTTT CASSDRSSGADTQYF
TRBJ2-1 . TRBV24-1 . TGTGCCACCAGTGATTTGGCAGGGGAGAATGAGCAGTTCTTC CATSDLAGENEQFF
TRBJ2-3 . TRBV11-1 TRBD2 TGTGCCAGCAGCCCGGGACTAGCGGACACAGATACGCAGTATTTT CASSPGLADTDTQYF
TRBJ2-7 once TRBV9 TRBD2 TGTGCCAGCAGCGTAACGGCTAGCGGACTATACGAGCAGTACTTC CASSVTASGLYEQYF
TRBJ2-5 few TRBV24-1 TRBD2 TGTGCCACCAGTGATTCGCTGACTAGCGGGGGTTCGGAGACCCAGTACTTC CATSDSLTSGGSETQYF
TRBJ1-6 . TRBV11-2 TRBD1 TGTGCCAGCAGCCCGGGACAGGGCTATTCACCCCTCCACTTT CASSPGQGYSPLHF
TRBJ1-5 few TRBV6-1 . TGTGCCAGCAGTGTGGAGACCGGTGGCAATCAGCCCCAGCATTTT CASSVETGGNQPQHF
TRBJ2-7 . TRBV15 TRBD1 TGTGCCACCAGCAGTGGGACAGGTTCCTACGAGCAGTACTTC CATSSGTGSYEQYF
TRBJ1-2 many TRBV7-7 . TGTGCCAGCAGCTTAAGTCCGGACGGGGGGTCAGGGGTGGGTGGCTACACCTTC CASSLSPDGGSGVGGYTF
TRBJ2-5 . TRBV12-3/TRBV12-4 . TGTGCCACTATGGACAGAGAGGAAGAGACCCAGTACTTC CATMDREEETQYF
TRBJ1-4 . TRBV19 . TGTGCCAGTTCCCGGGACCCCCGGGTATATAGTGAAAAACTGTTTTTT CASSRDPRVYSEKLFF
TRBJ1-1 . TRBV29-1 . TGCAGCGTTCTGGACAGCCACACTGAAGCTTTCTTT CSVLDSHTEAFF
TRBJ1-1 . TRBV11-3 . TGTGCCAGCAGCTTATTCAGGGCAACTGAAGCTTTCTTT CASSLFRATEAFF
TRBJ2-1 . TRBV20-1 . TGCAGTGCTAGAGATCACCCGGTGATCCACAATGAGCAGTTCTTC CSARDHPVIHNEQFF
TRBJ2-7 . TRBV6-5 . TGTGCCAGCAGTTGGCAGGGGATGGACTACGAGCAGTACTTC CASSWQGMDYEQYF
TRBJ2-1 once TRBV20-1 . TGCAGTGCCCGCGGGGGCAGGGGTTCCTACAATGAGCAGTTCTTC CSARGGRGSYNEQFF
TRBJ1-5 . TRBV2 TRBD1 TGTGCCAGCAGGCCCGGGACAGGTAGCAATCAGCCCCAGCATTTT CASRPGTGSNQPQHF
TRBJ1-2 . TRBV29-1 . TGCAGCGTTGAGGGTTGGGGGGGCAGTGGCTACACCTTC CSVEGWGGSGYTF
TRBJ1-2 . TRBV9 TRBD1 TGTGCCAGCAGCGTAGGGGACAGCGTCTATGGCTACACCTTC CASSVGDSVYGYTF
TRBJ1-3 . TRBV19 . TGTGCCAGTAATGGACAGATAGGAAACACCATATATTTT CASNGQIGNTIYF
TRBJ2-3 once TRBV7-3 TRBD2 TGTGCCGGCCATAGCGGGAACCCCCTCTCAGATACGCAGTATTTT CAGHSGNPLSDTQYF
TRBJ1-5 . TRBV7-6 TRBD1 TGTGCCAGCAGTCAGGGGGCGAATCAGCCCCAGCATTTT CASSQGANQPQHF
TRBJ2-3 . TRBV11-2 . TGTGCCAGCAGCTTAGAGTGGGAAGCAGATACGCAGTATTTT CASSLEWEADTQYF
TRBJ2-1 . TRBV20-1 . TGCAGTGCTCCTTACAGGGTGGGTAACAATGAGCAGTTCTTC CSAPYRVGNNEQFF
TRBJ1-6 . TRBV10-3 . TGTGCCATCAGTGAGTCGAGTGATAGTCTCTATTCCTCACCCCTCCACTTT CAISESSDSLYSSPLHF
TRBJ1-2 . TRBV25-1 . TGTGCCAGCAGTGTATATGGACCCGGTGGCTATGGCTACACCTTC CASSVYGPGGYGYTF
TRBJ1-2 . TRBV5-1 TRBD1 TGCGCCAGCAGCACAGGGACAGCGGACTATGGGTACACCTTC CASSTGTADYGYTF
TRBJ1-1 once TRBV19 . TGTGCCAGTAGTATCTGGTCTGGTCCCCGGCGGACTGAAGCTTTCTTT CASSIWSGPRRTEAFF
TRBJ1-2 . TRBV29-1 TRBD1 TGCAGCGTACGGACAGGCGACTATGGCTACACCTTC CSVRTGDYGYTF